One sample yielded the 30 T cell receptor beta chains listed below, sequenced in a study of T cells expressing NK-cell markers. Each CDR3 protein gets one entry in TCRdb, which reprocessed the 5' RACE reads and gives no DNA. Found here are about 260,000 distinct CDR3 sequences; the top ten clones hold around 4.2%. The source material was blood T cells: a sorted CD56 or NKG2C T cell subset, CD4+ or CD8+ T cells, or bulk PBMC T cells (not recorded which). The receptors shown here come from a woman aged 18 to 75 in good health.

The CDR3 spells CASPDSNQNQPQHF. The genes are TRBV9 and TRBJ1-5; lacking DNA, the TRBD1 call made by TCRdb goes unchecked. The CDR3 runs 14 residues. In germline, CDR1 is SGDLS, CDR2 YYNGEE.

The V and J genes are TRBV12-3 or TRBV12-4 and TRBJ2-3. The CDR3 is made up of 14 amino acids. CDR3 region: CASSFGGSTDTQYF.

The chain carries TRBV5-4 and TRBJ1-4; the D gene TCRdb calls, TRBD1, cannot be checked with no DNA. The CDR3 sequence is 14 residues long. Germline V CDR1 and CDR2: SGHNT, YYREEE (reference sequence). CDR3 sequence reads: CASSQLGTEEKLFF.

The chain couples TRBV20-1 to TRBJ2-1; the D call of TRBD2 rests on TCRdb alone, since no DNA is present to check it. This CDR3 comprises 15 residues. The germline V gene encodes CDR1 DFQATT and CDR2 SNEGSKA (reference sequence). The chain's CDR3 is CSATFLEGRLNEQFF.

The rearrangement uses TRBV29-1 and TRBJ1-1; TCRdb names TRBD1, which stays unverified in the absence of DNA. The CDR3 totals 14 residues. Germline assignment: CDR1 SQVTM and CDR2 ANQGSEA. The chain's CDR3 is CSVGGRISNTEAFF.

The chain's CDR3 is CASSLRVGRGQLGETQYF. The V and J genes are TRBV27 and TRBJ2-5; with no DNA, the TCRdb D assignment of TRBD1 cannot be verified. The CDR3 spans 18 residues. Germline CDR1 reads MNHEY; CDR2 reads SMNVEV (reference sequence).

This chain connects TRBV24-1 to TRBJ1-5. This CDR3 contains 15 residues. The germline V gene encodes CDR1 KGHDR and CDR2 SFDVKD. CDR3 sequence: CATSPSGYGNQPQHF.

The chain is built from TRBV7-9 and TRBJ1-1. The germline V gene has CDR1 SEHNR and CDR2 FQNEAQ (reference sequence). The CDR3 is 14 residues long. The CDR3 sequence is CASREGSLNTEAFF.

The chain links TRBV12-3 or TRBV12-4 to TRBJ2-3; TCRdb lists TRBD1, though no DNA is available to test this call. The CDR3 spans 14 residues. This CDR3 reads CASSFRRGSDTQYF.

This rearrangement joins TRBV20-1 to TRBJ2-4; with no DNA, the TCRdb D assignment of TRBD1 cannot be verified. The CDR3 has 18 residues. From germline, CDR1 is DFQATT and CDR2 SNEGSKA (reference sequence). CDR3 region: CSARAKRPGARAKNIQYF.

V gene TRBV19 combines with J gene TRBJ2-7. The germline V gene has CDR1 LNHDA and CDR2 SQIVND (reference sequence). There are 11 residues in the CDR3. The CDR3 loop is CASSAAAEQYF. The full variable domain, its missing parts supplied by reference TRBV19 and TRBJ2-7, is DGGITQSPKYLFRKEGQNVTLSCEQNLNHDAMYWYRQDPGQGLRLIYYSQIVNDFQKGDIAEGYSVSREKKESFPLTVTSAQKNPTAFYLCASSAAAEQYFGPGTRLTVT.

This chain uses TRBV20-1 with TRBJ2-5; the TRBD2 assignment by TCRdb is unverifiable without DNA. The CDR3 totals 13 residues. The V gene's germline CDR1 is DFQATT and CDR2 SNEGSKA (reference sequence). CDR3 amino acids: CSALAGGLETQYF.

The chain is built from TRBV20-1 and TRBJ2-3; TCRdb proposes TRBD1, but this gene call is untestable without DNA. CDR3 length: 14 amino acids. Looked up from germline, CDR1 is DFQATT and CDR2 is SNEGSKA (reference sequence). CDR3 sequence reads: CSAVGGASTDTQYF.

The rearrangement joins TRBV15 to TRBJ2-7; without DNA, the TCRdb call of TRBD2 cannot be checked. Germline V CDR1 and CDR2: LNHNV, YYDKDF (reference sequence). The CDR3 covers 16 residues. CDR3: CATSRGGGDPSYEQYF.

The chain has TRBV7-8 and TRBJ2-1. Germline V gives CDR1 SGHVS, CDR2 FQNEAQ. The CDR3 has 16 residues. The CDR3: CASSPLTSSPPNEQFF.

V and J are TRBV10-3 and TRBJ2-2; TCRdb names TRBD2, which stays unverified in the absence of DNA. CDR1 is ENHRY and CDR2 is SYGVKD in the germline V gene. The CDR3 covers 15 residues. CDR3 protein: CATQSLAKNTGELFF.

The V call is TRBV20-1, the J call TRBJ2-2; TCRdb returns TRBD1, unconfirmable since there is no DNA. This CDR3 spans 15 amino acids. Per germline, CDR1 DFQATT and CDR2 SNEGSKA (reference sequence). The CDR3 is CSAMPGQGAAGELFF.

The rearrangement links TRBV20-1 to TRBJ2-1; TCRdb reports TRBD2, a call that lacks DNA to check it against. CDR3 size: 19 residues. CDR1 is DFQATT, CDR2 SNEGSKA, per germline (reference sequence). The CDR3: CSARDPPGLAGGLYNGQFF.

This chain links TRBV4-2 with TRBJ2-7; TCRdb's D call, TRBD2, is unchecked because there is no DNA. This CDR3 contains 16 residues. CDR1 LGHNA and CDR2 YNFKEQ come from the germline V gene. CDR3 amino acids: CASSQSLAGQTYEQYF.

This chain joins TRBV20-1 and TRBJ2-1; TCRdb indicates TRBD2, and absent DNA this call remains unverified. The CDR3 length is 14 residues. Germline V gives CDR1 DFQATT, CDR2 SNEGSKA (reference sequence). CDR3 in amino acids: CSARGTSGGNEQFF.

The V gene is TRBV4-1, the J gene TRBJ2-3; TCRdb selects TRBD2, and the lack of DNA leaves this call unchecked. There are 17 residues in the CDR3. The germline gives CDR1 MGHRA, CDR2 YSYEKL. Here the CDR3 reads CASSQASGGQFTDTQYF.

This chain's CDR3 is CSAWTQNYNSPLHF. V and J are TRBV20-1 and TRBJ1-6; the D call of TRBD1 rests on TCRdb alone, since no DNA is present to check it. CDR1 DFQATT and CDR2 SNEGSKA come from the germline V gene (reference sequence). The CDR3 consists of 14 residues.

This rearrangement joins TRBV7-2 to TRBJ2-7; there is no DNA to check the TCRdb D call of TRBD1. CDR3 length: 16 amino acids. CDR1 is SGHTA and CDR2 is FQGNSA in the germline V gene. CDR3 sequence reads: CASSFPGGAGVYEQYF.

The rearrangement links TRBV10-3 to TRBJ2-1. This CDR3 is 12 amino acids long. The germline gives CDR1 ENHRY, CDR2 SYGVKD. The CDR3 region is CAINGKSNEQFF.

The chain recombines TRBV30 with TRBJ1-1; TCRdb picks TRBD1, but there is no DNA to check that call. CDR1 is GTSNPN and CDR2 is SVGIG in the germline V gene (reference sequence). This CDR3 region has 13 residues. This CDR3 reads CAWSRRVGTEAFF.

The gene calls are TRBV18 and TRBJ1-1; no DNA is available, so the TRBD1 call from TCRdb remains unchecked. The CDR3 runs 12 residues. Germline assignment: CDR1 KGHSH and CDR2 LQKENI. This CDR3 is CASSPLAGEAFF.

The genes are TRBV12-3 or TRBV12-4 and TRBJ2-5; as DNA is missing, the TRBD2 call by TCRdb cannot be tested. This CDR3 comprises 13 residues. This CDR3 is CASSPGLAGGLYF.

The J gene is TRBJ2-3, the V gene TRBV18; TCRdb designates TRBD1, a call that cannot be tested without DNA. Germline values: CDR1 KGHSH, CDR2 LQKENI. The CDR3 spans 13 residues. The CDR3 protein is CASSSTGPDTQYF.

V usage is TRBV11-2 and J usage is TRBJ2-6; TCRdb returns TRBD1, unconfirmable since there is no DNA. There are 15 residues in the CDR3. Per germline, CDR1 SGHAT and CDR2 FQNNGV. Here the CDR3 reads CASSPLAIGANVLTF.

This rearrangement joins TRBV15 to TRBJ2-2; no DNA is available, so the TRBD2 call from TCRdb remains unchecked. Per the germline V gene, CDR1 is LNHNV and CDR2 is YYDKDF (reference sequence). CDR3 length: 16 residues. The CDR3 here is CATGSQTGLNTGELFF.